These T cell receptor beta chains were read from a single sample in a study of OX40 agonist ivuxolimab in advanced cancers. Assay used: immunoSEQ multiplex PCR; TCRdb lists only in-frame clones, some missing. The top ten hold approximately 0.43% of the sample, which has tens of thousands of clones, 70% to 90% seen once. Sequencing was performed on CD4+ or CD8+ T cells sorted from blood, taken in a trial of the OX40 agonist ivuxolimab. These receptors were collected from an adult with an advanced solid tumor such as melanoma, head and neck, liver or kidney cancer. Each CDR3 is given with its conserved first and last residue. A D gene is named only where the DNA matches it firmly. For some rows the clone size is stated as once, few or many, or as a class when expanded; others skip it.

d_gene: TRBD1
j_gene: TRBJ2-7
v_gene: TRBV2
abundance: -
CDR3aa: CASRGTGPSYEQYF
CDR3nt: TGTGCCAGCAGGGGGACAGGCCCCTCCTACGAGCAGTACTTC

d_gene: -
j_gene: TRBJ1-1
v_gene: TRBV6-1
abundance: -
CDR3aa: CASSEAGQGRTEAFF
CDR3nt: TGTGCCAGCAGTGAAGCGGGGCAGGGTCGAACTGAAGCTTTCTTT

d_gene: -
j_gene: TRBJ2-3
v_gene: TRBV4-2
abundance: -
CDR3aa: CASSPLVGGRADTQYF
CDR3nt: TGTGCCAGCAGCCCGCTGGTGGGGGGGCGGGCAGATACGCAGTATTTT

d_gene: TRBD1
j_gene: TRBJ2-5
v_gene: TRBV7-2
abundance: -
CDR3aa: CASSLETGGETQYF
CDR3nt: TGTGCCAGCAGCTTAGAAACAGGGGGGGAGACCCAGTACTTC

d_gene: -
j_gene: TRBJ2-5
v_gene: TRBV4-1
abundance: -
CDR3aa: CASSQAVGGPEQETQYF
CDR3nt: TGCGCCAGCAGCCAAGCAGTGGGGGGGCCGGAGCAAGAGACCCAGTACTTC

d_gene: TRBD2
j_gene: TRBJ2-2
v_gene: TRBV2
abundance: -
CDR3aa: CASSPLLAGRGELFF
CDR3nt: TGTGCCAGCAGTCCTTTATTAGCGGGGCGCGGGGAGCTGTTTTTT

d_gene: TRBD1
j_gene: TRBJ2-3
v_gene: TRBV18
abundance: -
CDR3aa: CASSPKDRVSDTQYF
CDR3nt: TGTGCCAGCTCACCCAAGGACAGGGTGTCAGATACGCAGTATTTT

d_gene: TRBD2
j_gene: TRBJ2-1
v_gene: TRBV6-1
abundance: -
CDR3aa: CASSERGGSYNEQFF
CDR3nt: TGTGCCAGCAGTGAACGGGGGGGCTCCTACAATGAGCAGTTCTTC

d_gene: TRBD2
j_gene: TRBJ2-5
v_gene: TRBV6-5
abundance: -
CDR3aa: CASSEVGGETQYF
CDR3nt: TGTGCCAGCAGTGAAGTGGGAGGGGAGACCCAGTACTTC

d_gene: TRBD1
j_gene: TRBJ1-5
v_gene: TRBV4-1
abundance: -
CDR3aa: CASSPRGSNQPQHF
CDR3nt: TGTGCCAGCAGCCCCAGGGGGAGCAATCAGCCCCAGCATTTT

d_gene: -
j_gene: TRBJ1-1
v_gene: TRBV5-6
abundance: -
CDR3aa: CASIRLLGSRDLNTEAFF
CDR3nt: TGTGCCAGCATCCGACTCCTGGGCAGTCGAGACCTGAACACTGAAGCTTTCTTT

d_gene: -
j_gene: TRBJ1-5
v_gene: TRBV10-1
abundance: few
CDR3aa: CASIQVQPQHF
CDR3nt: TGCGCCAGCATACAAGTTCAGCCCCAGCATTTT

d_gene: -
j_gene: TRBJ1-1
v_gene: TRBV20-1
abundance: -
CDR3aa: CSASPGVAFF
CDR3nt: TGCAGTGCGTCCCCGGGGGTAGCTTTCTTT

d_gene: TRBD1
j_gene: TRBJ1-2
v_gene: TRBV5-1
abundance: once
CDR3aa: CASSYDRGYGYTF
CDR3nt: TGCGCCAGCAGTTACGACAGGGGTTATGGCTACACCTTC

d_gene: TRBD1
j_gene: TRBJ1-2
v_gene: TRBV6-5
abundance: -
CDR3aa: CASIPGQGYGYTF
CDR3nt: TGTGCCAGCATTCCGGGACAGGGCTATGGCTACACCTTC